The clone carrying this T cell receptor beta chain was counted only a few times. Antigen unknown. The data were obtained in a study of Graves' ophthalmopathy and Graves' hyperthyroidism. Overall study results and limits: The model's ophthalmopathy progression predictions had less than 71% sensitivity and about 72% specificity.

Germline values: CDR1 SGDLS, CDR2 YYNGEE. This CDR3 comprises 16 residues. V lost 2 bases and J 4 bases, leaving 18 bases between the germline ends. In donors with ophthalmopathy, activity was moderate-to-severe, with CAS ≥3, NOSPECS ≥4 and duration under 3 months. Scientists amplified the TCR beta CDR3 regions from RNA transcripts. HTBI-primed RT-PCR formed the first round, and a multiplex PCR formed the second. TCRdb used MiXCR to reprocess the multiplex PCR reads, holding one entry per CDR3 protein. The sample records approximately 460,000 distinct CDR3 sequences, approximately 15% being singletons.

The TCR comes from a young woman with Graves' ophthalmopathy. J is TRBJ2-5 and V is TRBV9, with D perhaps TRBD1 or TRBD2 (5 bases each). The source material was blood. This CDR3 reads CASSVLGPLDVETQYF. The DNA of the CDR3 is TGTGCCAGCAGCGTCCTGGGACCTTTGGATGTAGAGACCCAGTACTTC. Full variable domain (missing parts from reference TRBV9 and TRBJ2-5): DSGVTQTPKHLITATGQRVTLRCSPRSGDLSVYWYQQSLDQGLQFLIQYYNGEERAKGNILERFSAQQFPDLHSELNLSSLELGDSALYFCASSVLGPLDVETQYFGPGTRLLVL.